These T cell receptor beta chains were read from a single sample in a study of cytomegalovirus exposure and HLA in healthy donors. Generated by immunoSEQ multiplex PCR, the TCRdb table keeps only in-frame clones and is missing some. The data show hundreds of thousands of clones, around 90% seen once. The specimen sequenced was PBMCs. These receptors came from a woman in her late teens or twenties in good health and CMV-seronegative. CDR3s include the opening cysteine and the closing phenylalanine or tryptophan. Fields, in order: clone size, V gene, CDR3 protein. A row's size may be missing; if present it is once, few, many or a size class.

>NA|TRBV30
CAWGVAGNQPQHF
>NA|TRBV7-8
CASSLGWGGYNEQFF
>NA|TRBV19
CASSIFRNYSPLHF
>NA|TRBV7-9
CSSSPYTRTGGRNEQFF
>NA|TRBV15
CATSRGPGQGAGTNEKLFF
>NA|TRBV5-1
CASSPDRGNSPLHF
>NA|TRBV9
CASSGPRDRLRYGYTF
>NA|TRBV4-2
CASSRTGDDNYGYTF
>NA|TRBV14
CASSPWGQGLNTEAFF
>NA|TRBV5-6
CASKKRYQNSNYGYTF
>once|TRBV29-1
CSVGQGEGYTF
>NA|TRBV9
CASSPNSPLHF
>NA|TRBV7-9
CAGIGVGPEAFF
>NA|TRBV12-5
CASGPRDWDQGVIRGYTF
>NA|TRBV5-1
CASSLEGQGGGYTF
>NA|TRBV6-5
CASSYSGAGEQFF
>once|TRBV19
CASSERFTEAFF
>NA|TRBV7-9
CASSLRQGAYEQYF
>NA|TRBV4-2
CASSQDLTSYGYTF
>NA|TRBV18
CASSHRGWAVSYNEQFF
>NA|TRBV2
CASRTSYEQYF
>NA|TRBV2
CASLNLPGGRTYEQHF
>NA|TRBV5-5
CASSFQGGSNQPQHF
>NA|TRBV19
CASSDRFSYNEQFF
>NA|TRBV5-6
CASSLGTGGYEQYF
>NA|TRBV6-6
CASNQGLTEAFF
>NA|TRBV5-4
CASSQSQGQLLYGYTF
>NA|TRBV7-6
CASSPGGHEQYF
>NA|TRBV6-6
CASTEQGPRNTIYF
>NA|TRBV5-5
CASSSQGNTEAFF
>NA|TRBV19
CASSTSGILNYGYTF
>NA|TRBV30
CAWSVLSEGYTF
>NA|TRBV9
CASSGGRRGDSYNEQFF
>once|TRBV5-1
CASSSPSGGGSYEQYF
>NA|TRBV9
CASSVSGGAPSEAFF
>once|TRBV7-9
CASSSPTGEEELFF
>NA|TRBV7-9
CSSSSLTGGVARQAFF
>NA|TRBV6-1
CASSQQGRAFF
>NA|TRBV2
CASNGFDRGVTEAFF